This entry lists 6 T cell receptor beta chains sequenced from one sample in a study of shared clonotypes between healthy human individuals. The table came from immunoSEQ multiplex PCR; TCRdb's copy has only in-frame clones and leaves some out. This sample yields 95,000 to 120,000 clones, of which about 70% are seen a single time; approximately 25% belongs to the top ten. The sample taken for sequencing was memory CD8+ T cells sorted from blood. The subset denotes: CD45RO+ cells pooled with CCR7-negative TemRA cells. Every receptor here comes from a young woman in good health.

The gene calls are TRBV20-1 and TRBJ2-1; no reliable D call. Trimming left V 6 bases short and J 7 bases short, with 10 bases between. The CDR3 extends over 11 amino acids. Germline values: CDR1 DFQATT, CDR2 SNEGSKA (reference sequence). The CDR3 spells CSAEPRNEQFF. For the CDR3, the DNA is TGCAGTGCGGAGCCTCGGAATGAGCAGTTCTTC.

A remark on this clone: A far more abundant clone sits one base away, making this likely a read error. The rearrangement joins TRBV7-7 to TRBJ1-5; TRBD1 agrees at 7 bases. Germline CDR1 SSHAT, CDR2 FNYEAQ (reference sequence). This CDR3 is 14 amino acids long. The CDR3 loop is CASSPDRESRPQHF. CDR3 bases: TGTGCCAGCAGCCCTGACAGGGAATCGCGGCCCCAGCACTTT.

The CDR3 bases are TGTGCCAGCAGCCTCCGATCCGGCGGGACAAATAGCAATCAGCCCCAGCATTTT. This translates into CASSLRSGGTNSNQPQHF. The rearrangement uses TRBV7-2 and TRBJ1-5, with D possibly matching TRBD1 (6 bases). With 5 bases removed from V and 0 bases from J, the gap between germline ends came to 20 bases. CDR1 SGHTA and CDR2 FQGNSA come from the germline V gene. This CDR3 is 18 amino acids long.

The chain uses TRBV2 and TRBJ2-7; D not certain. CDR1 is SNHLY, CDR2 FYNNEI, per germline. V was pared by 4 bases and J by 0 bases, with 19 bases between. The CDR3 length is 17 residues. CDR3 in DNA: TGTGCCAGCAGTGCAACCCCCGGCAGGTCAAGCTCCTACGAGCAGTACTTC. It encodes CASSATPGRSSSYEQYF.

This chain joins TRBV6-6 and TRBJ2-2, with D perhaps TRBD1 (5 bases). The CDR3 is 16 residues long. Trimming removed 2 bases at V and 3 bases at J, with 13 bases between. In germline, CDR1 is MNHNY, CDR2 SVGAGI (reference sequence). As DNA, the CDR3 is TGTGCCAGCAGTTACGAGGCAGGGTCCTACACCGGGGAGCTGTTTTTT. Translation: CASSYEAGSYTGELFF.

This chain joins TRBV7-9 and TRBJ1-4; the match to TRBD1 covers 12 bases. V was pared by 6 bases and J by 2 bases, with 4 bases of the junction left unmatched. This CDR3 contains 16 residues. Germline assignment: CDR1 SEHNR and CDR2 FQNEAQ (reference sequence). CDR3 coding DNA: TGTGCCAGCAGATCCGGGACAGGGGGCACTAATGAAAAACTGTTTTTT. This codes for CASRSGTGGTNEKLFF.